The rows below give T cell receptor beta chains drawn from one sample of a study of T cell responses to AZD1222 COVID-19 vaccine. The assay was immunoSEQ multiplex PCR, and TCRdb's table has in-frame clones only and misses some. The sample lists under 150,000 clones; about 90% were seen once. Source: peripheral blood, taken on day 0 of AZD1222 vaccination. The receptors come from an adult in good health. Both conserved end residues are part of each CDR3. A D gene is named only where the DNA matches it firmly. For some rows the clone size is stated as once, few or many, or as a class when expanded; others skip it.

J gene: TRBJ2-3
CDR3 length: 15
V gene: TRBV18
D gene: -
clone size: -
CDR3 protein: CASSLKGGSTDTQYF
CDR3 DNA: TGTGCCAGCTCACTGAAAGGGGGGAGCACAGATACGCAGTATTTT

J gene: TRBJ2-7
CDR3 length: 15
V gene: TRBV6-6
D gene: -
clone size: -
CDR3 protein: CASSPPHGLPYEQYF
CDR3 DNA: TGTGCCAGCAGCCCGCCTCACGGGTTGCCCTACGAGCAGTACTTC

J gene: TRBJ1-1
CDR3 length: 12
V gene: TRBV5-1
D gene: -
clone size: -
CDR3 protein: CASSMYIGETFF
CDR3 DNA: TGCGCCAGCAGCATGTACATAGGGGAGACTTTCTTT

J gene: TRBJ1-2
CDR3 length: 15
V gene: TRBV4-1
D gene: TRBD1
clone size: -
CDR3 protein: CASSQEGTGPDGYTF
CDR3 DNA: TGCGCCAGCAGCCAAGAAGGGACAGGCCCCGATGGCTACACCTTC

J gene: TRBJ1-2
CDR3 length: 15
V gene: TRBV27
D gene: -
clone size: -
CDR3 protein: CASSFLGLSSGGYTF
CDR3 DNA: TGTGCCAGCAGTTTTCTTGGGCTATCGTCGGGTGGCTACACCTTC

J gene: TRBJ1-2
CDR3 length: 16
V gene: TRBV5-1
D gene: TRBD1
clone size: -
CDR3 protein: CASSLAREGGNYGYTF
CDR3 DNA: TGCGCCAGCAGCTTGGCGCGGGAAGGGGGCAACTATGGCTACACCTTC

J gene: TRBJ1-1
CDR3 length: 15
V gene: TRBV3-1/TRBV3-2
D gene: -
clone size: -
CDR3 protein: CASSQESNSNTEAFF
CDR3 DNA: TGTGCCAGCAGCCAAGAGTCCAACAGCAACACTGAAGCTTTCTTT

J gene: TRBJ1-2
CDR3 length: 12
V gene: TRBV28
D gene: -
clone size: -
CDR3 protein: CASGTGNYGYTF
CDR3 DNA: TGTGCCAGCGGAACAGGGAACTATGGCTACACCTTC

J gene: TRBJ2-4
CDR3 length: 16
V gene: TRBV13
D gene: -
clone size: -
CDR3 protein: CASSLGGVLAKNIQYF
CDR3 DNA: TGTGCCAGCAGCTTAGGAGGGGTACTAGCCAAAAACATTCAGTACTTC

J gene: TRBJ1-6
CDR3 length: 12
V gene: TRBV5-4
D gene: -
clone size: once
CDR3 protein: CASSGGQSPLHF
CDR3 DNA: TGTGCCAGCAGCGGAGGGCAATCACCCCTCCACTTT

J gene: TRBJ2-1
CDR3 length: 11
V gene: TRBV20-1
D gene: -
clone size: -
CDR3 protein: CSIAVYNEQFF
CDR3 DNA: TGCTCAATAGCGGTCTACAATGAGCAGTTCTTC

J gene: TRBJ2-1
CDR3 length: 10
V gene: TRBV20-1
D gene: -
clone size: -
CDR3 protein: CSPQGNEQFF
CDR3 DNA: TGCAGCCCCCAGGGCAATGAGCAGTTCTTC

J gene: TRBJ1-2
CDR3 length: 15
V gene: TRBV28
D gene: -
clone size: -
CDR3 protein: CASSLSGGWGYGYTF
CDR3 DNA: TGTGCCAGCAGTTTATCTGGGGGCTGGGGCTATGGCTACACCTTC

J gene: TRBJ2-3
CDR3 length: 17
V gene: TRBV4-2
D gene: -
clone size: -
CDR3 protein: CASSQEGTASSTDTQYF
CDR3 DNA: TGTGCCAGCAGCCAAGAGGGTACGGCGTCTAGCACAGATACGCAGTATTTT

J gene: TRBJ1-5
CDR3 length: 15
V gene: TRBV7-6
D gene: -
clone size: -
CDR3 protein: CASSLAGGLNQPQHF
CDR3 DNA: TGTGCCAGCAGCTTAGCGGGCGGGCTAAATCAGCCCCAGCATTTT

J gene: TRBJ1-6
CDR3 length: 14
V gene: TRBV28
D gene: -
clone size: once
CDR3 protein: CASSTNREGSPLHF
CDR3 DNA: TGTGCCAGCAGTACAAACAGGGAAGGTTCACCCCTCCACTTT

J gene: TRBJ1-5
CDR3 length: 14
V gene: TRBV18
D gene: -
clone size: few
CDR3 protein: CASSPLGGNQPQHF
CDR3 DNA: TGTGCCAGCTCACCCTTAGGGGGGAATCAGCCCCAGCATTTT

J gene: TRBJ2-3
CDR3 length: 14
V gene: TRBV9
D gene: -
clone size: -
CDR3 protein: CASSAQGGPDTQYF
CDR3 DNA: TGTGCCAGCAGCGCACAGGGGGGGCCGGATACGCAGTATTTT

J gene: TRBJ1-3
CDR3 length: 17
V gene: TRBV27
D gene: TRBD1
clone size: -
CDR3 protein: CASSLRHRGNSGNTIYF
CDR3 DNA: TGTGCCAGCAGTTTAAGGCACAGGGGGAACTCCGGAAACACCATATATTTT

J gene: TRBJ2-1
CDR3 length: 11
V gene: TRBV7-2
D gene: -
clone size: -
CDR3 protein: CASSLAGGWFF
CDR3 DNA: TGTGCCAGCAGCTTAGCGGGGGGTTGGTTCTTC

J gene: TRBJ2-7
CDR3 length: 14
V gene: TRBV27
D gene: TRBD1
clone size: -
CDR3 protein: CASSFRQGSYEQYF
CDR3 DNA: TGTGCCAGCAGTTTCCGACAGGGGTCCTACGAGCAGTACTTC

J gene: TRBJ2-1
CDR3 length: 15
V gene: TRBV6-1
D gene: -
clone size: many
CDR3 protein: CASSEDLASYNEQFF
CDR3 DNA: TGTGCCAGCAGTGAAGATCTAGCGTCCTACAATGAGCAGTTCTTC